The T cell receptor beta chain under discussion was sequenced for a study of cytomegalovirus exposure and HLA in healthy donors. Points from the study as a whole: Within an earlier analysis, most TCR beta V segments proved productive either about 90% or about 30% of the time. Over 150 TCR beta chains were listed as cytomegalovirus-associated.

V was clipped by 1 base and J by 8 bases, with 11 bases between them. There are 13 residues in the CDR3. Germline assignment: CDR1 SGHAT and CDR2 FQDESV (reference sequence). PCR amplification relied on 60 Vbeta primers (plus 13 Jbeta primers). Repertoires were generated with immunoSEQ multiplex PCR, while TCRdb's copy carries only in-frame clones and drops some. This table holds some 130,000 clones, about 9.1% found once. Donors in the study were healthy people who gave bone marrow. Nominal health characterized the donors when sampled, though unrecorded immune exposures were likely. Only a few counts were recorded for this clone. What it recognizes is unknown.

This clonotype was obtained from a woman between 40 and 55 years old in good health and CMV-seropositive. Material: PBMCs. The rearrangement joins TRBV11-1 to TRBJ1-1; D remains ambiguous. CDR3 in amino acids: CASSLGRLREAFF. CDR3 nucleotides: TGTGCCAGCAGCTTAGGCAGGCTCCGGGAAGCTTTCTTT.